This T cell receptor beta chain was sequenced for a study of blood T cells in healthy people across ages. The germline V gene has CDR1 MGHRA and CDR2 YSYEKL. V was shortened by 2 bases and J by 1 base, with 18 bases between the two germline ends. This CDR3 region has 17 residues. Primers used in a second PCR of about 7 to 12 cycles were a sample-barcoded 5' primer and a J-beta primer mix. TCRdb called the 5' RACE reads again in MiXCR, with one record for every CDR3 protein. This table has 800,000 to 950,000 distinct CDR3 sequences, roughly 52% appearing once. This sequence originates from a man in his thirties or forties in good health. Sequencing was carried out using blood. V is TRBV4-1 and J is TRBJ2-7; TRBD1 might be the D (7 bases). The CDR3 region has the DNA TGCGCCAGCAGCCAACAAACAGATGCGGGACAGTCCTACGAGCAGTACTTC. Translating it yields CASSQQTDAGQSYEQYF.